Included here is one T cell receptor beta chain sequence, with context. CDR3 size: 13 residues. Trimming took 7 bases from V and 3 from J, leaving 12 bases between them. In germline, CDR1 is SNHLY, CDR2 FYNNEI. This sample is part of a study of cytomegalovirus exposure and HLA in healthy donors. Researchers ran the PCR with 60 Vbeta and 13 Jbeta primers. Here immunoSEQ multiplex PCR was the method, and the copy in TCRdb shows in-frame clones only, minus some. This sample carries some 52,000 clones, with 9% to 15% going to the ten biggest clones. This TCR derives from a woman aged 60 to 75 in good health and CMV-seropositive. The chain combines TRBV2 with TRBJ1-1; unclear D gene. Sample: PBMCs. The CDR3 spells CASTPLRDTEAFF. CDR3 coding DNA: TGTGCCAGCACCCCTTTGAGGGACACTGAAGCTTTCTTT.